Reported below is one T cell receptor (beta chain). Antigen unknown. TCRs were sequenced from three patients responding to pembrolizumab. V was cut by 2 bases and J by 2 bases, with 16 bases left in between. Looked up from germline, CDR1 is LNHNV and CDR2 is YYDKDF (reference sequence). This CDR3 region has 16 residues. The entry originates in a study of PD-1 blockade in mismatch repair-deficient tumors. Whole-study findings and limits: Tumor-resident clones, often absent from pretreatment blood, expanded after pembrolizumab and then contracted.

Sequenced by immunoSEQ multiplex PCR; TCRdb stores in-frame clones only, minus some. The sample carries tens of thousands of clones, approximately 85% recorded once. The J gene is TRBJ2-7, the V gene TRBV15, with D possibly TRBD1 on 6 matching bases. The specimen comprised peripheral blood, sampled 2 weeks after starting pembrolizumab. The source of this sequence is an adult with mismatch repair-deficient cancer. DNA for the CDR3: TGTGCCACCAGCAGAACAACGGACAGCAACCCCTACGAGCAGTACTTC. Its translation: CATSRTTDSNPYEQYF.